The T cell receptor (beta chain) described here comes from a study of tumor and adjacent non-tumor tissue in lung cancer (dated 2018 in TCRdb). Broadly, across the study: Patients with adenocarcinoma (approximately 11), squamous cell carcinoma (2) and small cell lung cancer (1) were included in the cohort. Among the approximately 15 patients, ages ranged from roughly 30 to 76 years, about 10 were men and 5 were women, and disease was TNM stage I to III. In total, sequencing yielded approximately 130,000,000 productive TCRbeta reads, which works out to an average of around 4.2 million reads per sample. Bulk TCRbeta repertoires were compared between lung tumor tissue and matched distant non-tumor lung tissue obtained from 15 lung cancer patients. For each patient, one tumor sample and one normal lung sample were taken, giving around 31 paired specimens that underwent TCRbeta CDR3 sequencing. Beyond this particular receptor, the publication reports: Peripheral blood was not sequenced, so blood TCRbeta repertoires were not examined in the lung cancer patients of the study. The methods do not name the sequencing platform or mention unique molecular identifiers. Significantly higher TCR diversity was found in younger patients, and higher tumor TCR diversity was associated with shorter overall and disease-free survival. Significantly higher TCR diversity (inverse Simpson) was observed in tumor tissue than in normal lung tissue (approximately 440 vs 150, P = 0.0075, Mann-Whitney U test). The top 100 clones made up a significantly larger cumulative share of the repertoire in normal lung than in tumor tissue. The cohort had only 15 patients, and the authors noted that larger samples and more detailed clinical data are needed.

Notes on this clonotype: Its antigen is currently not known. Sequence at one end of the junction differs from germline and may be a read error.

Bulk unsorted tissue served as the source for RNA extraction, and RNA quality was assessed using a NanoDrop ND-1000 and an Agilent 2100. Donors were newly diagnosed lung cancer patients admitted for thoracic surgery in China between August and November 2014, without prior chemotherapy. Anyone who had undergone radiotherapy or chemotherapy before, or who had another cancer at the same time, was left out of the study. Pieces of surgical tissue measuring roughly 1-2 cm3 were kept in RNAlater solution and stored at -80 degrees C until use. The germline V gene (reference sequence) yields DFQATT for CDR1 and SNEGSKA for CDR2. The CDR3 covers 18 residues, taking in both the cysteine and the phenylalanine. Just the 54-base CDR3 DNA is kept, in frame starting at base 1. Library preparation was by multiplex PCR. The sequencer listed for this sample is Illumina HiSeq 2500. TCRbeta libraries were constructed through three rounds of nested PCR with primers (Table S4) according to protocols modified from ARM-PCR. Before sequencing, PCR products in the 200-500 bp range were cut out of the gel and cleaned up using the QIAquick gel extraction kit. As for the authors' bioinformatics: Trimmomatic was used to clean the reads, FLASH was used to merge the reads into complete CDR3 sequences, and MiTCR was used to assign the reads to V(D)J germline segments. Clonal diversity was calculated as the inverse Simpson's index using VDJtools. A read counted as productive if the sequence was in-frame and lacked a premature stop codon. TCRdb trimmed public reads at Q25 via fastp, called clones via MiXCR and kept in-frame beta chains. Rows with a matching CDR3 protein are joined into one entry that keeps the most common DNA and genes. The V and J calls, along with clone size, are taken from TCRdb and not from the paper's own processing. Recorded for this sample are 120,000 or so distinct CDR3 sequences; approximately 87% of them occurred a single time. The leading ten clones occupy 20% to 25% of the sample.

The receptor was isolated from a man between 65 and 80 years old with non-small cell lung cancer. The chain uses TRBV20-1 and TRBJ2-3, with the identity of the D gene unclear. The sample comprised lung tumor tissue. For the CDR3, the sequence is CSASDRWAFRFSTDKQYF. The nucleotide sequence reads as follows: TGCAGTGCTAGTGATCGGTGGGCCTTCAGATTTTCCACAGATAAGCAGTATTTT.